A selection of T cell receptor beta chains follows, all from one sample in a study of monozygotic twins with cystic fibrosis. Method: immunoSEQ multiplex PCR; TCRdb's copy keeps in-frame clones and lacks some. The sample holds approximately 36,000 clones, about 90% seen once. The sequencing sample was made of blood. The receptor set was obtained from a boy aged 2 to 9 with cystic fibrosis. CDR3s include the opening cysteine and the closing phenylalanine or tryptophan. A D gene is named only where the DNA matches it firmly.

d_call: NA; j_call: TRBJ2-1; v_call: TRBV6-1; cdr3_aa: CASERTVTYNEQFF; cdr3_nt: TGTGCCAGCGAGAGGACAGTGACCTACAATGAGCAGTTCTTC
d_call: TRBD2; j_call: TRBJ2-3; v_call: TRBV9; cdr3_aa: CASGASGGSTDTQYF; cdr3_nt: TGTGCCAGCGGGGCTAGCGGGGGCAGCACAGATACGCAGTATTTT
d_call: NA; j_call: TRBJ2-1; v_call: TRBV9; cdr3_aa: CASSKRADYNEQFF; cdr3_nt: TGTGCCAGCAGCAAGCGGGCCGACTACAATGAGCAGTTCTTC
d_call: TRBD1; j_call: TRBJ1-5; v_call: TRBV7-9; cdr3_aa: CASSLDGTGHQPQHF; cdr3_nt: TGTGCCAGCAGCTTAGACGGGACAGGGCATCAGCCCCAGCATTTT
d_call: NA; j_call: TRBJ1-1; v_call: TRBV27; cdr3_aa: CASSLVRGMTEAFF; cdr3_nt: TGTGCCAGCAGTTTAGTAAGGGGCATGACTGAAGCTTTCTTT
d_call: TRBD1; j_call: TRBJ1-2; v_call: TRBV6-5; cdr3_aa: CASTRTTGGMGYTF; cdr3_nt: TGTGCCAGCACCAGAACAACAGGGGGCATGGGCTACACCTTC
d_call: TRBD1; j_call: TRBJ1-1; v_call: TRBV29-1; cdr3_aa: CSAVGQGKTEAFF; cdr3_nt: TGCAGCGCTGTTGGACAGGGTAAGACTGAAGCTTTCTTT
d_call: NA; j_call: TRBJ2-3; v_call: TRBV4-3; cdr3_aa: CASSQVRRGLEDTQYF; cdr3_nt: TGCGCCAGCAGCCAAGTACGACGGGGATTGGAAGATACGCAGTATTTT
d_call: NA; j_call: TRBJ1-1; v_call: TRBV5-8; cdr3_aa: CASSFFGGAMNTEAFF; cdr3_nt: TGTGCCAGCAGCTTTTTTGGGGGCGCAATGAACACTGAAGCTTTCTTT
d_call: NA; j_call: TRBJ2-2; v_call: TRBV9; cdr3_aa: CASSPAAGELFF; cdr3_nt: TGTGCCAGCAGCCCCGCAGCCGGGGAGCTGTTTTTT
d_call: TRBD1; j_call: TRBJ1-5; v_call: TRBV7-6; cdr3_aa: CASSSGTGQPQHF; cdr3_nt: TGTGCCAGCAGCTCAGGGACAGGTCAGCCCCAGCATTTT